The clone carrying this TCR beta chain was detected ten times or more. Its target is not known. Unique molecular identifiers were attached to individual cDNA molecules. TCRdb reprocessed the 5' RACE reads via MiXCR and lists one record per CDR3 protein. In the table there are tens of thousands of distinct CDR3 sequences, roughly 5.7% of which are singletons. This sample stems from a study of early T cells in non-severe SARS-CoV-2 infection. General observations from the study: There was a bias toward anti-spike CD8 responses in VDJdb matching, which missed private and CD4 specificities.

J gave up 3 bases and V 5 bases, and 3 bases lay outside the gene matches. The CDR3 has 14 residues. Germline V gives CDR1 MNHEY, CDR2 SVGAGI. This clonotype was sampled from an adult who was a healthcare worker with PCR-confirmed SARS-CoV-2 infection or an uninfected control (not recorded which). The rearrangement links TRBV6-5 to TRBJ2-1; 8 positions match TRBD2. Sequenced material: whole blood. This chain's CDR3 is CASSMGLDYNEQFF. DNA of the CDR3: TGTGCCAGCAGTATGGGACTAGACTACAATGAGCAGTTCTTC.